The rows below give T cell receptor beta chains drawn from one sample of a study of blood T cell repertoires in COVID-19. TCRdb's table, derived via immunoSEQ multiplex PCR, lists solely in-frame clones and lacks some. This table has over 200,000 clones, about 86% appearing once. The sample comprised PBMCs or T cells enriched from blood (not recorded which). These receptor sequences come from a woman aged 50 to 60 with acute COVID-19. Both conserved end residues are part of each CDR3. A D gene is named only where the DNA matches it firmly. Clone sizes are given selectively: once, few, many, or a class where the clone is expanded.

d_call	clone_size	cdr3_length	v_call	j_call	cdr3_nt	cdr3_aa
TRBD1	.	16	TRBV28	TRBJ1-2	TGTGCCAGCAGTCCTGAGCAGACAGGGCCCTACTATGGCTACACCTTC	CASSPEQTGPYYGYTF
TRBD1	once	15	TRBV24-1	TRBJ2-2	TGTGCCACCAGTGGGGACAGGCCGAACACCGGGGAGCTGTTTTTT	CATSGDRPNTGELFF
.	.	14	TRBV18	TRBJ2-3	TGTGCCAGCTCGCCAAGGGGTAGCACAGATACGCAGTATTTT	CASSPRGSTDTQYF
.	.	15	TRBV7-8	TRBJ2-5	TGTGCCAGCAGCCCTCGGACAGTATCCCAAGAGACCCAGTACTTC	CASSPRTVSQETQYF
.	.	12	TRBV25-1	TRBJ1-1	TGTGCCAGCTTCGGAGGGACCGCTGAAGCTTTCTTT	CASFGGTAEAFF
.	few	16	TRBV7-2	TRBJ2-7	TGTGCCAGCAGCCCCTTAGGGGGATTTGCACTTTACGAGCAGTACTTC	CASSPLGGFALYEQYF
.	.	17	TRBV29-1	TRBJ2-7	TGCAGCGTTGAAGTGATGGGCTCGACGGGAGACTCCTACGAGCAGTACTTC	CSVEVMGSTGDSYEQYF
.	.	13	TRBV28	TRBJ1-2	TGTGCCAGCAGTGTTGGGGCTGGCTATGGCTACACCTTC	CASSVGAGYGYTF
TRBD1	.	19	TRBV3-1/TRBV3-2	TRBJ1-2	TGTGCCAGCAGCCAAGTAGGCTCCACCGGGACAGGGGGCAACTATGGCTACACCTTC	CASSQVGSTGTGGNYGYTF
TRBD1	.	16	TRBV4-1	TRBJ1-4	TGCGCCAGCAGCCCTACGGGTACAGGGGCGAATGAAAAACTGTTTTTT	CASSPTGTGANEKLFF
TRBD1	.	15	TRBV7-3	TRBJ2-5	TGTGCCAGCAGCTGGACAGGGAGTATTGGAGAGACCCAGTACTTC	CASSWTGSIGETQYF
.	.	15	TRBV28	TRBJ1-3	TGTGCCAGCACCCCCACCCCCGGTTCCGGAAACACCATATATTTT	CASTPTPGSGNTIYF
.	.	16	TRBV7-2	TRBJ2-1	TGTGCCAGCAGTGTTCAATACGGTATGGCCTACAATGAGCAGTTCTTC	CASSVQYGMAYNEQFF
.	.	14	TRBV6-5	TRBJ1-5	TGTGCCAGCAAGTCGGGGAAGTTGGATCAGCCCCAGCATTTT	CASKSGKLDQPQHF
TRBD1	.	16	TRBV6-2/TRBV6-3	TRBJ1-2	TGTGCCAGCAGCCCTGGACAGGGTTTTCTAAACTATGGCTACACCTTC	CASSPGQGFLNYGYTF
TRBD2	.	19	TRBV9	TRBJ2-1	TGTGCCAGCAGCCCGACGGTAGGGGGACGCGGGGGGCTCTACAATGAGCAGTTCTTC	CASSPTVGGRGGLYNEQFF
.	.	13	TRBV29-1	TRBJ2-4	TGCAGCGTTTTCACAGGGAGAGAAAACATTCAGTACTTC	CSVFTGRENIQYF
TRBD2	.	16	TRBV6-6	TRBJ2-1	TGTGCCAGCAGTCCCTTGGGACTAGCGGGAGAGCATGAGCAGTTCTTC	CASSPLGLAGEHEQFF
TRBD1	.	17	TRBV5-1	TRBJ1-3	TGCGCCAGCAGCTTGGGAGGACAGGGGGTCTCTGGAAACACCATATATTTT	CASSLGGQGVSGNTIYF
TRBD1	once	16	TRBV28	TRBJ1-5	TGTGCCAGCAGTAGGGACAGGGGTTATAGCAATCAGCCCCAGCATTTT	CASSRDRGYSNQPQHF
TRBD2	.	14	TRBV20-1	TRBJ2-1	TGCAGTGCTAGTGGTAGCGGGAGGTTCGGTGAGCAGTTCTTC	CSASGSGRFGEQFF
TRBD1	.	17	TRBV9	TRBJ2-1	TGTGCCAGCAGCCCGACAGGGGGACTCGTATCCTACAATGAGCAGTTCTTC	CASSPTGGLVSYNEQFF
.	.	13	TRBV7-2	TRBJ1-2	TGTGCCAGCAGCCCGAGGTATAACTATGGCTACACCTTC	CASSPRYNYGYTF
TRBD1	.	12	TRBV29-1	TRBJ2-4	TGCAGCGTCGGGACAGTGGGAGACATTCAGTACTTC	CSVGTVGDIQYF